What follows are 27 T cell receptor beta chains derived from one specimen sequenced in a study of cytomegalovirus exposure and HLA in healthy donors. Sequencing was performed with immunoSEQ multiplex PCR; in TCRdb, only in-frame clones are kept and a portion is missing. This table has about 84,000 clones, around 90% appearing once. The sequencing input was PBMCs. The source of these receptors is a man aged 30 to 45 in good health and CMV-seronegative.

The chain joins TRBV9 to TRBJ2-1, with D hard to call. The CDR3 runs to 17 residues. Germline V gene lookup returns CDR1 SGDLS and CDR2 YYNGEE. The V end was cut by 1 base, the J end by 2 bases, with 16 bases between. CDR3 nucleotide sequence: TGTGCCAGCAGCGTAACAACCAGTGACTGGACCTACAATGAGCAGTTCTTC. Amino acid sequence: CASSVTTSDWTYNEQFF.

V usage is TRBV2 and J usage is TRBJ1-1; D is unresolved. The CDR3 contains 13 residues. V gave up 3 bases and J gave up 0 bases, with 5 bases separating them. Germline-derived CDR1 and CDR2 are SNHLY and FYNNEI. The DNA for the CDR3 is TGTGCCAGCAGTGACGAGATGAACACTGAAGCTTTCTTT. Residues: CASSDEMNTEAFF.

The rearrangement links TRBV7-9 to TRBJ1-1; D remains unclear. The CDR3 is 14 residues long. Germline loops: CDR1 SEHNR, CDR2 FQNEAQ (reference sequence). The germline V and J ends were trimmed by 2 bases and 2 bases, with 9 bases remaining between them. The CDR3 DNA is TGTGCCAGCAGCTTAACTGGGAGAAACACTGAAGCTTTCTTT. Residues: CASSLTGRNTEAFF.

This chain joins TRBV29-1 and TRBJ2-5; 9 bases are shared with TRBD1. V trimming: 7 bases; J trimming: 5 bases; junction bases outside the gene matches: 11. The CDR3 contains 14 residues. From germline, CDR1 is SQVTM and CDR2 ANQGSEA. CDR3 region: CSATVTGGWETQYF. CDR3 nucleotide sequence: TGCAGCGCTACTGTGACAGGGGGGTGGGAGACCCAGTACTTC.

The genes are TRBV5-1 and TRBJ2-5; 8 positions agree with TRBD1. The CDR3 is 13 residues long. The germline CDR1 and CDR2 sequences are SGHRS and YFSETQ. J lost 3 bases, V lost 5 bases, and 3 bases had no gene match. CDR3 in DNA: TGCGCCAGCAGGGAGACAGGGGAAGAGACCCAGTACTTC. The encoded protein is CASRETGEETQYF.

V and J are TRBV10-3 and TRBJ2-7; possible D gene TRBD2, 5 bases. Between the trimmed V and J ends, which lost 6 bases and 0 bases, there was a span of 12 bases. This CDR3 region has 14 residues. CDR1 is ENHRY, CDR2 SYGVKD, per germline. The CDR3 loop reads CAIRGRETSYEQYF. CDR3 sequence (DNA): TGTGCCATCAGGGGAAGGGAGACCTCCTACGAGCAGTACTTC.

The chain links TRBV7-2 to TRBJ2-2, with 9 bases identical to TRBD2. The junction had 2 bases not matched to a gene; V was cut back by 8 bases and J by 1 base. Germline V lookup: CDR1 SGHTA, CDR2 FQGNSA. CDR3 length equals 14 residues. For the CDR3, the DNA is TGTGCCAGCGTAGCGGGAGTGAACACCGGGGAGCTGTTTTTT. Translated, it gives CASVAGVNTGELFF.

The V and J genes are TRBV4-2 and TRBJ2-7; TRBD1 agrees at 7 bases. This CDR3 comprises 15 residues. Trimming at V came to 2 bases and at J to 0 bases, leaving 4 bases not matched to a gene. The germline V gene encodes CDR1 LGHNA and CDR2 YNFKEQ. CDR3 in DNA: TGTGCCAGCAGCCAATCGCCAGGGGGCTCCTACGAGCAGTACTTC. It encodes CASSQSPGGSYEQYF.

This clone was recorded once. As DNA, the CDR3 is TGTGCCAGCAGTCGTGGACAGCCCAACTCCTACGAGCAGTACTTC. This gives the protein CASSRGQPNSYEQYF. The J gene is TRBJ2-7, the V gene TRBV6-5; tentatively, D is TRBD1 (6 bases). Trimming took off 5 bases at V and 0 bases at J, with 14 bases between the two ends. Germline CDR1 and CDR2: MNHEY and SVGAGI. The CDR3 has 15 residues.

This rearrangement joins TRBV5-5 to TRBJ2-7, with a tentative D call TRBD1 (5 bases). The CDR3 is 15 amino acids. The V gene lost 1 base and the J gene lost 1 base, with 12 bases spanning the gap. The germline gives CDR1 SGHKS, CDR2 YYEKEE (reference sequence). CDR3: CASSLSAGLSYEQYF. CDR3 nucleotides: TGTGCCAGCAGCTTGTCGGCAGGGCTGTCCTACGAGCAGTACTTC.

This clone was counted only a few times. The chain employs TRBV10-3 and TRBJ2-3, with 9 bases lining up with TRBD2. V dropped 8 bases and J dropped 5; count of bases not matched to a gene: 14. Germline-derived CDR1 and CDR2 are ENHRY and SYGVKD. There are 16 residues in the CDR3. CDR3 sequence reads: CAIAKPALAGRDTQYF. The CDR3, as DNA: TGTGCCATCGCAAAGCCAGCCCTAGCGGGGCGAGATACGCAGTATTTT.

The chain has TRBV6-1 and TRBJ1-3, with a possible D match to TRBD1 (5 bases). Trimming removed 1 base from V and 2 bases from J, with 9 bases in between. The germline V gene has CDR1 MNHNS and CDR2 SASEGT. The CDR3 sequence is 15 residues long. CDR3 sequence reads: CASSEGGRTGNTIYF. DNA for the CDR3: TGTGCCAGCAGTGAAGGGGGCAGAACTGGAAACACCATATATTTT.

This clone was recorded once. The CDR3 region has the DNA TGTGCCAACGGACATAGCAATCAGCCCCAGCATTTT. This encodes CANGHSNQPQHF. This chain joins TRBV11-3 and TRBJ1-5, with D possibly being TRBD1 (5 bases). The germline V and J ends were trimmed by 10 bases and 0 bases, with 7 bases remaining between them. The CDR3 has 12 residues. Looked up from germline, CDR1 is SGHNT and CDR2 is YENEEA.

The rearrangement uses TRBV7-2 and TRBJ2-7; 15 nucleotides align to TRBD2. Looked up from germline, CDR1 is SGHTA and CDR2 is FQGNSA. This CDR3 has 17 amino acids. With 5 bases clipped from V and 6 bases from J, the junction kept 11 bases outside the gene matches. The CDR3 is CASSNPGLAGGSLEQYF. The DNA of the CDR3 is TGTGCCAGCAGCAATCCGGGACTAGCGGGGGGTTCACTCGAGCAGTACTTC.

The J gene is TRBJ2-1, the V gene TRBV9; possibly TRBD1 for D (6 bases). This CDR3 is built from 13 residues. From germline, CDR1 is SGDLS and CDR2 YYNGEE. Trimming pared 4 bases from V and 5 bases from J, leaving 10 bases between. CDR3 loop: CASSPTGDNEQFF. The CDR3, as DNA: TGTGCCAGCAGCCCGACAGGAGACAATGAGCAGTTCTTC.

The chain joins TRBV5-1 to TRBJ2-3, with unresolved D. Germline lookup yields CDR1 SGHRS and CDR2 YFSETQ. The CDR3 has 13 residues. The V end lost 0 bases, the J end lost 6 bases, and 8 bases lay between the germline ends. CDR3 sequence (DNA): TGCGCCAGCAGCTTGGGAGCCGCCGATACGCAGTATTTT. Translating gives CASSLGAADTQYF.

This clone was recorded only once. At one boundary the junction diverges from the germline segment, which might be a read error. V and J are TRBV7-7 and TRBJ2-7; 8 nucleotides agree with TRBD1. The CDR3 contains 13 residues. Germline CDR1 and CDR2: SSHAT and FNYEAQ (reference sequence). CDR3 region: CASSRYRGDEQYF. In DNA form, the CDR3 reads TGTGCTAGCAGCCGCTACAGGGGGGACGAGCAGTACTTC.

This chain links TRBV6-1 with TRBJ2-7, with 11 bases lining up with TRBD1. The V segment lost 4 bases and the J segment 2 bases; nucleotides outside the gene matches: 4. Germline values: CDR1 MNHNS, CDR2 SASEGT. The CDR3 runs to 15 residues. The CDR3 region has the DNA TGTGCCAGCAGTGCCGGACAGGGGGCGACCTACGAGCAGTACTTC. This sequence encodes CASSAGQGATYEQYF.

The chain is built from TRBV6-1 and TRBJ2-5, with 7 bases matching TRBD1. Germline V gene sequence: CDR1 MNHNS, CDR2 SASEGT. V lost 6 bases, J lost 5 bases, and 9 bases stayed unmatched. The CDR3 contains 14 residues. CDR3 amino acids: CASRGDSVMETQYF. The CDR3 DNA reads TGTGCCAGCAGAGGGGACAGTGTGATGGAGACCCAGTACTTC.

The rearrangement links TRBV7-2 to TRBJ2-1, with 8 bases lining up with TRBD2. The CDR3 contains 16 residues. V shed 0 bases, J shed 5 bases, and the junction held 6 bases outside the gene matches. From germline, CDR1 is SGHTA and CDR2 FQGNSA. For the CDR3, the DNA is TGTGCCAGCAGCTTAGCCAGCGGGGGCCAAAACAATGAGCAGTTCTTC. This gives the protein CASSLASGGQNNEQFF.

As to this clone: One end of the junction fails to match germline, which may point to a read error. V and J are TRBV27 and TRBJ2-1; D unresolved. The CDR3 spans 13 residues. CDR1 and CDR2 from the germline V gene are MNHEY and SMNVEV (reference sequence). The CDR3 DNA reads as TGTGCCAGCAGTTGGGCCTCCAACAATGAGCAGTTCTTC. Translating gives CASSWASNNEQFF.

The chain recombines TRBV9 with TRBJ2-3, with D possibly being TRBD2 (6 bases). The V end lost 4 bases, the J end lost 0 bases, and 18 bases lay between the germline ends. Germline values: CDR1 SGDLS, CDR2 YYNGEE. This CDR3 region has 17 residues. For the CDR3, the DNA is TGTGCCAGCAGCCGGACGGGACTGACGACTAGCACAGATACGCAGTATTTT. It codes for CASSRTGLTTSTDTQYF. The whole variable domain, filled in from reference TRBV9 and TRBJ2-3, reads DSGVTQTPKHLITATGQRVTLRCSPRSGDLSVYWYQQSLDQGLQFLIQYYNGEERAKGNILERFSAQQFPDLHSELNLSSLELGDSALYFCASSRTGLTTSTDTQYFGPGTRLTVL.

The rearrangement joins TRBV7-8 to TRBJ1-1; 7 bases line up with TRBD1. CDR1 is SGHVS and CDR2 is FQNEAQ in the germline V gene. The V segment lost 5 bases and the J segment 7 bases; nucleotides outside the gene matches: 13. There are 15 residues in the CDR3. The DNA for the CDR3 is TGTGCCAGCAGCGACAGGGTTGGATTTAGTGGTGAAGCTTTCTTT. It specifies CASSDRVGFSGEAFF.

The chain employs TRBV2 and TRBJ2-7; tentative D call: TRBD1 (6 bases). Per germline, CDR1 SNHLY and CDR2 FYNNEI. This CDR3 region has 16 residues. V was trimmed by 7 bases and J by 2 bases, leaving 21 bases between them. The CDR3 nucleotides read TGTGCCAGCACTGACTATCTGGGACAAGATCCCTACGAGCAGTACTTC. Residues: CASTDYLGQDPYEQYF.

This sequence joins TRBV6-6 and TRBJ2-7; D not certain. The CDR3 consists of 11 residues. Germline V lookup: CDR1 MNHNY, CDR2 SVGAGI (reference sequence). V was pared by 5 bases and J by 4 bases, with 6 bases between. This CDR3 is CASSPQYEQYF. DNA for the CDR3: TGTGCCAGCAGTCCACAGTACGAGCAGTACTTC.

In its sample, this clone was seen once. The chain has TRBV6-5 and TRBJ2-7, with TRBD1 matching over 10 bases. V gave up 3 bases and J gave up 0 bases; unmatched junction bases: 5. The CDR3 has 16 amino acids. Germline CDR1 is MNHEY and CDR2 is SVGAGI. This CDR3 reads CASSYSGQGDSYEQYF. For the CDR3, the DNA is TGTGCCAGCAGTTATTCCGGACAGGGGGACTCCTACGAGCAGTACTTC.

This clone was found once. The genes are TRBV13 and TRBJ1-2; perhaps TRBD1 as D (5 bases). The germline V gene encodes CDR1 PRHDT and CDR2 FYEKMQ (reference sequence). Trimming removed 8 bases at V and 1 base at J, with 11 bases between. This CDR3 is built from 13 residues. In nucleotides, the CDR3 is TGTGCCAGCGCCCCGACAGTTAACTATGGCTACACCTTC. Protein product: CASAPTVNYGYTF.